Listed below are T cell receptor beta chains from one sample, sequenced in a study of blood T cells in healthy people across ages. TCRdb re-analysed the 5' RACE reads in MiXCR, keeping a single row per CDR3 protein. The sample consists of more than 900,000 distinct CDR3 sequences, 25% to 35% of them appearing once. This sample was shared with a second study, whose subject was T cells of mothers and their children.

Sequenced: blood. These TCRs come from a middle-aged woman in good health. Each CDR3 is given with its conserved first and last residue. The order of the fields is J gene, D gene, V gene, clone size, CDR3 protein, CDR3 DNA. D genes are given only for firm matches. Clone size, where shown, is once, few, many, or a class for clones that have expanded.

>TRBJ1-1|.|TRBV12-3/TRBV12-4|.
CASSLVVDEAFF
TGTGCCAGCAGTTTAGTAGTAGATGAAGCTTTCTTT
>TRBJ1-1|TRBD1|TRBV12-3/TRBV12-4|few
CASSPTGGGFTEAFF
TGTGCCAGCAGTCCGACAGGGGGCGGATTCACTGAAGCTTTCTTT
>TRBJ2-1|TRBD1|TRBV9|.
CASSWTGGGGEQFF
TGTGCCAGCAGCTGGACAGGGGGTGGGGGTGAGCAGTTCTTC
>TRBJ2-3|TRBD2|TRBV3-1|.
CASSQGWQRGTDTQYF
TGTGCCAGCAGCCAAGGGTGGCAGCGGGGGACAGATACGCAGTATTTT
>TRBJ2-7|.|TRBV20-1|many
CSASPIGGSYEQYF
TGCAGTGCTAGTCCCATCGGGGGTTCCTACGAGCAGTACTTC
>TRBJ1-2|.|TRBV27|.
CTSSSPWGRNYGYTF
TGTACTAGCAGTAGCCCCTGGGGGAGGAACTATGGCTACACCTTC
>TRBJ1-2|TRBD1|TRBV5-1|.
CASSFVPGQGSLYYGYTF
TGCGCCAGCAGCTTTGTTCCGGGACAGGGGAGTCTCTACTATGGCTACACCTTC
>TRBJ2-1|.|TRBV5-1|many
CASSLEEGEQFF
TGCGCCAGCAGCTTGGAGGAGGGAGAGCAGTTCTTC
>TRBJ1-5|.|TRBV4-2|few
CASSQDPEVDQPQHF
TGTGCCAGCAGCCAAGACCCCGAAGTGGATCAGCCCCAGCATTTT
>TRBJ2-3|TRBD2|TRBV28|few
CASSFRGLVGDTQYF
TGTGCCAGCAGTTTTAGGGGACTAGTTGGAGATACGCAGTATTTT
>TRBJ2-1|TRBD2|TRBV11-2|.
CASSSLAGYYNEQFF
TGTGCCAGCAGCTCACTAGCGGGGTATTACAATGAGCAGTTCTTC
>TRBJ2-5|.|TRBV2|.
CASSGDRVGETQYF
TGTGCCAGCTCGGGAGACAGGGTAGGAGAGACCCAGTACTTC
>TRBJ1-3|.|TRBV20-1|.
CGASLGQRGSIYF
TGCGGTGCTAGCCTCGGGCAACGAGGCTCCATATATTTT
>TRBJ1-1|.|TRBV9|.
CASGAGGGEAFF
TGTGCCAGCGGCGCCGGGGGGGGTGAAGCTTTCTTT
>TRBJ1-1|.|TRBV7-2|.
CASSIRAANTEASF
TGTGCCAGCAGCATCCGGGCCGCGAACACTGAAGCTTCCTTT
>TRBJ2-1|TRBD1|TRBV24-1|few
CATSDFRTGGDNEQFF
TGTGCCACCAGTGATTTCAGGACAGGGGGGGACAATGAGCAGTTCTTC
>TRBJ2-1|TRBD2|TRBV9|.
CASSVTQRGGSNEQFF
TGTGCCAGCAGCGTTACGCAGCGGGGGGGCTCAAATGAGCAGTTCTTC
>TRBJ1-1|TRBD1|TRBV7-6|.
CASSSWDSHTEAFF
TGTGCCAGCAGCTCCTGGGACAGTCACACTGAAGCTTTCTTT
>TRBJ1-2|.|TRBV20-1|.
CSASVPGKYGYTF
TGCAGTGCTAGCGTGCCAGGGAAGTATGGCTACACCTTC
>TRBJ2-7|.|TRBV20-1|many
CSARDWDKYEQYF
TGCAGTGCTAGAGATTGGGATAAGTACGAGCAGTACTTC
>TRBJ2-3|.|TRBV7-6|few
CASSQDGVPSSTDTQYF
TGTGCCTCCAGCCAAGACGGGGTTCCCTCTAGCACAGATACGCAGTATTTT
>TRBJ1-2|.|TRBV7-2|few
CASSPPDYGYTF
TGTGCCAGCAGCCCCCCAGACTATGGCTACACCTTC
>TRBJ2-1|TRBD1|TRBV20-1|few
CSARDSGQGLVSEQFF
TGCAGTGCTAGAGACTCGGGACAGGGACTCGTCAGTGAGCAGTTCTTC
>TRBJ1-2|TRBD1|TRBV28|few
CASSLRRRGQEVAGYTF
TGTGCCAGCAGTTTGCGCAGGCGGGGACAGGAAGTTGCTGGCTACACCTTC
>TRBJ2-7|TRBD1|TRBV7-9|few
CASSVVGQGTEQYF
TGTGCCAGCAGCGTAGTTGGACAGGGCACCGAGCAGTACTTC
>TRBJ1-2|.|TRBV7-2|many
CASSLEQYGYTF
TGTGCCAGCAGCTTAGAACAATATGGCTACACCTTC
>TRBJ1-2|.|TRBV29-1|many
CSVGEGSGNYGYTF
TGCAGCGTTGGGGAGGGCAGTGGGAACTATGGCTACACCTTC
>TRBJ2-7|.|TRBV20-1|many
CSIGDTAYEQYF
TGCAGCATAGGGGACACGGCCTACGAGCAGTACTTC
>TRBJ2-1|.|TRBV27|few
CASMGGSWGSYNEQFF
TGTGCCAGCATGGGGGGATCGTGGGGCTCCTACAATGAGCAGTTCTTC
>TRBJ2-2|.|TRBV6-6|.
CASTHPVGSGELFF
TGTGCCAGCACCCACCCCGTAGGAAGCGGGGAGCTGTTTTTT
>TRBJ1-1|.|TRBV11-1|.
CASSHGGPIEAFF
TGTGCCAGCAGTCATGGGGGCCCCATTGAAGCTTTCTTT
>TRBJ2-7|.|TRBV6-5|many
CASSYRDYVQHEQYF
TGTGCCAGCAGTTACCGGGATTACGTGCAACACGAGCAGTACTTC
>TRBJ2-7|.|TRBV12-3/TRBV12-4|many
CASSLEDGSYEQYF
TGTGCCAGCAGTTTAGAGGACGGTTCCTACGAGCAGTACTTC
>TRBJ2-2|.|TRBV12-3/TRBV12-4|.
CASSSAGPRTGELFF
TGTGCCAGCAGCTCCGCCGGGCCGCGGACCGGGGAGCTGTTTTTT
>TRBJ1-1|.|TRBV12-3/TRBV12-4|.
CASSPGTRASMTEAFF
TGTGCCAGCAGTCCGGGGACACGGGCTTCGATGACTGAAGCTTTCTTT
>TRBJ2-3|.|TRBV4-2|many
CASSQDLDTQYF
TGTGCCAGCAGCCAAGACCTAGATACGCAGTATTTT
>TRBJ1-2|TRBD1|TRBV2|many
CASILDRSYGYTF
TGTGCCAGCATCCTGGACAGGTCCTATGGCTACACCTTC
>TRBJ2-1|TRBD1|TRBV24-1|few
CATSGAGPRDRGALYNEQFF
TGTGCCACCAGTGGAGCGGGACCCCGGGACAGGGGGGCCCTTTACAATGAGCAGTTCTTC
>TRBJ2-7|TRBD1|TRBV7-2|.
CASSLGTGSAGEQYF
TGTGCCAGCAGCTTAGGGACAGGGTCGGCAGGCGAGCAGTACTTC
>TRBJ2-2|.|TRBV7-3|.
CASSLQPGYTGELFF
TGTGCCAGCAGCTTACAGCCGGGGTACACCGGGGAGCTGTTTTTT
>TRBJ1-2|.|TRBV12-3/TRBV12-4|many
CASSTTAYGYTF
TGTGCCAGCAGCACGACTGCATATGGCTACACCTTC
>TRBJ2-5|.|TRBV20-1|.
CSARDSTSSWETQYF
TGCAGTGCTAGAGATTCGACAAGCTCATGGGAGACCCAGTACTTC
>TRBJ1-2|.|TRBV7-2|few
CASGPDGTNYGYTF
TGTGCCAGCGGCCCGGACGGGACCAACTATGGCTACACCTTC
>TRBJ2-7|TRBD1|TRBV19|many
CASKSGTGASYEQYF
TGTGCCAGCAAATCCGGGACAGGGGCCTCCTACGAGCAGTACTTC
>TRBJ2-1|.|TRBV14|.
CASSRWNEQFF
TGTGCCAGCAGCCGCTGGAATGAGCAGTTCTTC
>TRBJ2-3|TRBD2|TRBV7-9|.
CASTARGASDTQYF
TGTGCCAGCACCGCGCGGGGGGCCTCCGATACGCAGTATTTT
>TRBJ1-2|.|TRBV29-1|.
CSVDQGNYGYTF
TGCAGCGTGGATCAGGGGAACTATGGCTACACCTTC
>TRBJ1-1|.|TRBV5-1|.
CASSLEDNTEAFF
TGCGCCAGCAGCTTGGAGGATAACACTGAAGCTTTCTTT
>TRBJ1-1|.|TRBV28|few
CASRKRGWVPQAFF
TGTGCCAGCAGGAAAAGGGGGTGGGTTCCGCAAGCTTTCTTT
>TRBJ2-5|.|TRBV7-6|many
CASSLSSGRTQETQYF
TGTGCCAGCAGCCTCTCCTCGGGGAGGACCCAAGAGACCCAGTACTTC
>TRBJ1-1|.|TRBV6-1|few
CASSDRGFRVFF
TGTGCCAGCAGTGACAGGGGATTTCGTGTTTTCTTT
>TRBJ1-3|.|TRBV28|.
CASNPFDRAGNTIYF
TGTGCCAGCAATCCCTTCGATCGAGCTGGAAACACCATATATTTT
>TRBJ1-4|.|TRBV3-1|.
CASSQMRGRRNEKLFF
TGTGCCAGCAGCCAAATGAGGGGACGGAGAAATGAAAAACTGTTTTTT
>TRBJ2-2|.|TRBV7-3|.
CASGWKGGTGELFF
TGTGCCAGCGGTTGGAAAGGGGGAACCGGGGAGCTGTTTTTT
>TRBJ1-2|.|TRBV14|.
CASSQAGGRNYGYTF
TGTGCCAGCAGCCAAGCCGGGGGCCGGAACTATGGCTACACCTTC
>TRBJ2-7|TRBD2|TRBV6-2/TRBV6-3|many
CASSYPGLAGDESTYEQYF
TGTGCCAGCAGTTACCCAGGACTAGCGGGGGACGAATCTACCTACGAGCAGTACTTC
>TRBJ2-5|.|TRBV27|few
CASRAGTVETQYF
TGTGCCAGCAGGGCCGGGACGGTGGAGACCCAGTACTTC
>TRBJ1-1|TRBD1|TRBV10-3|.
CAISGPGQGNTGAFF
TGTGCCATCAGTGGCCCCGGACAGGGGAACACTGGAGCTTTCTTT